This T cell receptor (beta chain) was identified during a study of cytomegalovirus exposure and HLA in healthy donors. CDR1 is MNHEY and CDR2 is SVGAGI in the germline V gene. The V end lost 6 bases, the J end lost 0 bases, and 12 bases lay between the germline ends. This CDR3 has 15 amino acids. The study's findings and limits: The records held CMV serostatus as the only immune exposure information. There were a few CMV-associated chains whose specificity for CMV antigens was confirmed in vitro.

The PCR made use of 60 Vbeta and 13 Jbeta primers. Measured with immunoSEQ multiplex PCR; TCRdb has only the in-frame clones, and not every one. The sample holds about 43,000 clones, under 60% seen once. Donors had nominal health at sampling but likely had unrecorded immune exposures. Points on this clone: The antigen is unknown.

The sequenced sample consisted of PBMCs. The chain carries TRBV6-5 and TRBJ2-1; D not certain. This sequence originates from a man between 60 and 75 years old in good health and CMV-seronegative. The CDR3 coding sequence is TGTGCCAGCAGATCGTCGATCAGCTCCTACAATGAGCAGTTCTTC. It yields the protein CASRSSISSYNEQFF.